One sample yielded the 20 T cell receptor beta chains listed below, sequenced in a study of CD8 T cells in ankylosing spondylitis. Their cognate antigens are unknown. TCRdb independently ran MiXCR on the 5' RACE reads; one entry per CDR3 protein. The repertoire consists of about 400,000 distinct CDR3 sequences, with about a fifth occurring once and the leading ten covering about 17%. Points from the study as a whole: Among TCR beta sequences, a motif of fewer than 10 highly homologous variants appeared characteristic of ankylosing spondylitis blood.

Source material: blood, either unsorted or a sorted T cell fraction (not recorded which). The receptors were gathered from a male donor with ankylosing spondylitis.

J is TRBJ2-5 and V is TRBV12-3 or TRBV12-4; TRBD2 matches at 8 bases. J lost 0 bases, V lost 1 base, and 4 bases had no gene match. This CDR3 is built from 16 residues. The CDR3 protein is CASSLGQREYQETQYF. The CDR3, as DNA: TGTGCCAGCAGTTTAGGACAGCGGGAGTACCAAGAGACCCAGTACTTC.

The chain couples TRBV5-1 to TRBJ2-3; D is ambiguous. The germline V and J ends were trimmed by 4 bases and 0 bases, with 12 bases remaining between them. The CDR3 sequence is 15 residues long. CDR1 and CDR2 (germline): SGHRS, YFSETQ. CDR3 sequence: CASSLSRSSTDTQYF. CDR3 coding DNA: TGCGCCAGCAGCCTTTCGCGGTCGAGCACAGATACGCAGTATTTT. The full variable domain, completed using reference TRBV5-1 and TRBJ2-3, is KAGVTQTPRYLIKTRGQQVTLSCSPISGHRSVSWYQQTPGQGLQFLFEYFSETQRNKGNFPGRFSGRQFSNSRSEMNVSTLELGDSALYLCASSLSRSSTDTQYFGPGTRLTVL.

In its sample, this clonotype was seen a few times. The CDR3: CASSATSGTDTQYF. CDR3 nucleotides: TGCGCCAGCAGCGCTACTAGCGGCACAGATACGCAGTATTTT. The V call is TRBV5-1, the J call TRBJ2-3; 7 bases are shared with TRBD2. This CDR3 spans 14 amino acids. CDR1 and CDR2 from the germline V gene are SGHRS and YFSETQ. V lost 4 bases to trimming and J lost 1 base; unmatched junction nucleotides: 3.

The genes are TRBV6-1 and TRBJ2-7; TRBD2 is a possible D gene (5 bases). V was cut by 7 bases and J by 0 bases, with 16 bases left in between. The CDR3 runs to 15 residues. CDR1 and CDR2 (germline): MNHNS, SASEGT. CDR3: CASTRERARSYEQYF. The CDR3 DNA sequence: TGTGCCAGCACAAGGGAGCGAGCCCGCTCCTACGAGCAGTACTTC.

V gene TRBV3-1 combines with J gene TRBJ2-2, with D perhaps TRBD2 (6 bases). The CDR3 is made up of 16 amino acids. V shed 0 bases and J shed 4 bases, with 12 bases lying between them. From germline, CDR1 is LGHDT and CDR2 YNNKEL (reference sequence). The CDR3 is CASSQEAGRGTGELFF. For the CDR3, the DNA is TGTGCCAGCAGCCAAGAGGCGGGGCGAGGCACCGGGGAGCTGTTTTTT.

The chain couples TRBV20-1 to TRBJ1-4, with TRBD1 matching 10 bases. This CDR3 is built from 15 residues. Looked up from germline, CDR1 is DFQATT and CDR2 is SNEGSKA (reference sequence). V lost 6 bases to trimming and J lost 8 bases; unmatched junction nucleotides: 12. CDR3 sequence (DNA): TGCAGTGCAAGGCCGGGACAGGGGTCCAGGGAAAAACTGTTTTTT. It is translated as CSARPGQGSREKLFF.

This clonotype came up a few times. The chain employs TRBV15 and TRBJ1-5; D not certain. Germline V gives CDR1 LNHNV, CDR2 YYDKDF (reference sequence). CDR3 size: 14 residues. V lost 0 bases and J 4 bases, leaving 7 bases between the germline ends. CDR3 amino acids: CATSRDIGNQPQHF. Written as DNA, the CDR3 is TGTGCCACCAGCAGAGATATAGGGAATCAGCCCCAGCATTTT.

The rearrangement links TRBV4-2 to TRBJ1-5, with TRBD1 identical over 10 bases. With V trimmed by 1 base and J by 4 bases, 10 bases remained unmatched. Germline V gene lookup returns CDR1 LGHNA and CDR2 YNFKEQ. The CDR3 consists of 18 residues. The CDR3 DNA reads TGTGCCAGCAGCCAAGGTAGGGGGACAGGGGTTAAGAATCAGCCCCAGCATTTT. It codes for CASSQGRGTGVKNQPQHF.

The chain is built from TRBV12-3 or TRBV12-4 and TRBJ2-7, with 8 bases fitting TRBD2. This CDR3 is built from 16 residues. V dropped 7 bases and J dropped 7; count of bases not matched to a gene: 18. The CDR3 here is CASTPVGGGRTEEQYF. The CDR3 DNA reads TGTGCCAGCACTCCCGTCGGGGGCGGGAGGACCGAGGAGCAGTACTTC.

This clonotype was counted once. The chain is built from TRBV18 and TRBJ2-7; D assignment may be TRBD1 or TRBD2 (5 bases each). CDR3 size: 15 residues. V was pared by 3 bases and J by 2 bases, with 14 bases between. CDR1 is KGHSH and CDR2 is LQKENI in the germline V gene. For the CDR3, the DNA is TGTGCCAGCTCACCGAGGCAGGGAGCAACCTACGAGCAGTACTTC. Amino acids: CASSPRQGATYEQYF.

As DNA, the CDR3 is TGCGCCAGCAGCTTGCATAGCCGTATGAACACTGAAGCTTTCTTT. Amino acid sequence: CASSLHSRMNTEAFF. The chain recombines TRBV5-1 with TRBJ1-1; D gene ambiguous. V lost 1 base to trimming and J lost 0 bases, with 10 bases between them. Per the germline V gene, CDR1 is SGHRS and CDR2 is YFSETQ. The CDR3 totals 15 residues.

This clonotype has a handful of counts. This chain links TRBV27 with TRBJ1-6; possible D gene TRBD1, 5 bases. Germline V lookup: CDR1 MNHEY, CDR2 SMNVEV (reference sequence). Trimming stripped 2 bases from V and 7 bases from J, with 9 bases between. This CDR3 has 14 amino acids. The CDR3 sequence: CASSLGRENSPLHF. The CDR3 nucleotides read TGTGCCAGCAGTTTAGGCAGGGAAAATTCACCCCTCCACTTT.

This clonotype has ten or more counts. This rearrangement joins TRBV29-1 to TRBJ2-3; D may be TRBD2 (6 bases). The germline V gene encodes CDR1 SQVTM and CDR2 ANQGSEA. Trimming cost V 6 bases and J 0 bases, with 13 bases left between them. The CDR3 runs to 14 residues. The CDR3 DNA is TGCAGCGTCGAGGGGAGGTCTAGCACAGATACGCAGTATTTT. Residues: CSVEGRSSTDTQYF.

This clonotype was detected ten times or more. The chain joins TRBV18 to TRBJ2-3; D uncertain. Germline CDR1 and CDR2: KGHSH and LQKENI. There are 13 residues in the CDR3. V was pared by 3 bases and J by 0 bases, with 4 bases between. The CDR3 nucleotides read TGTGCCAGCTCACCGGGAAGCACAGATACGCAGTATTTT. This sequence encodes CASSPGSTDTQYF.

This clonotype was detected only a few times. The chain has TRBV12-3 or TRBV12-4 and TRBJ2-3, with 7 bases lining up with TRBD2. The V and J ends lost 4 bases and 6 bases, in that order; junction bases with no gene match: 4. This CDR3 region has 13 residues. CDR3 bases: TGTGCCAGCAGTTGGGGGGGATTGGATACGCAGTATTTT. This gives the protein CASSWGGLDTQYF.

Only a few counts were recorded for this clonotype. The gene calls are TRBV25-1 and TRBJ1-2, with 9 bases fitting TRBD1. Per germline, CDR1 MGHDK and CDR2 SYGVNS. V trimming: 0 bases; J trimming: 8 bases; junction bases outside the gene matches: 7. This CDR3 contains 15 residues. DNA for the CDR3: TGTGCCAGCAGTGAATATGGGGGACAGGGCAGAGGCTACACCTTC. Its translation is CASSEYGGQGRGYTF.

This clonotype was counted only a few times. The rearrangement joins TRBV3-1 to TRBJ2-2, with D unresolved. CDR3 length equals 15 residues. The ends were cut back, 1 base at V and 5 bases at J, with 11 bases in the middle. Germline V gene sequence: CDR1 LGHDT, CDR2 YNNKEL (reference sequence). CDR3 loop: CASSQGAKLTGELFF. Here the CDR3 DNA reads TGTGCCAGCAGCCAAGGGGCTAAGCTTACCGGGGAGCTGTTTTTT.

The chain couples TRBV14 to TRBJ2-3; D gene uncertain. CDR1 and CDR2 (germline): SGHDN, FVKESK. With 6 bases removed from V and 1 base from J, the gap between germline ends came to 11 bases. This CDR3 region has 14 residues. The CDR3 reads CASSPIRGTDTQYF. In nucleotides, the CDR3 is TGTGCCAGCAGTCCCATTCGCGGCACAGATACGCAGTATTTT.

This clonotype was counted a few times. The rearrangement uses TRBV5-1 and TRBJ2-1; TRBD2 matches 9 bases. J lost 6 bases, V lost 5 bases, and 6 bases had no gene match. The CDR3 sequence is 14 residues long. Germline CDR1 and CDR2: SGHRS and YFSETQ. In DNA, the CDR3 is TGCGCCAGCAGTTCGGGACTAGCTGCCAATGAGCAGTTCTTC. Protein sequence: CASSSGLAANEQFF.

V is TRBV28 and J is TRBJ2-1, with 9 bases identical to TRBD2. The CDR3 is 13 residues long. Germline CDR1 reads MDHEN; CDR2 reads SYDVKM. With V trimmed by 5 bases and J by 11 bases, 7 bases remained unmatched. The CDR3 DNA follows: TGTGCCAGCAGTCTCACCGGACTAGCGAAGCAGTTCTTC. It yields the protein CASSLTGLAKQFF. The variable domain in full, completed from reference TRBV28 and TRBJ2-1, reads DVKVTQSSRYLVKRTGEKVFLECVQDMDHENMFWYRQDPGLGLRLIYFSYDVKMKEKGDIPEGYSVSREKKERFSLILESASTNQTSMYLCASSLTGLAKQFFGPGTRLTVL.